This entry lists 26 T cell receptor beta chains sequenced from one sample in a study of cytomegalovirus exposure and HLA in healthy donors (dated by TCRdb to about 2017). The library was produced with the immunoSEQ multiplex PCR assay. A mixture of 60 forward primers for TCR Vbeta segments and 13 reverse primers for TCR Jbeta segments was used in the multiplex PCR. This immuneACCESS table, as held by TCRdb, lists in-frame sequences with V and J called but not all clones. Of the missing ones, under half trace to an unresolved V gene in checked studies; the others have no known cause. This sample lists 75,000 to 100,000 clones; 6.5% to 8% were detected once. About 2.3% of the sample is held by the ten biggest clonotypes. The sample taken for sequencing was PBMCs. The receptors here all came from a man aged 50-59 years in good health and CMV-seronegative.

The chain combines TRBV7-2 with TRBJ2-7; a possible D gene is TRBD2 (5 bases). Trimming shortened V by 4 bases and J by 7 bases, and 17 bases separated the two germline ends. The CDR3 sequence is 14 residues long. Germline V CDR1 and CDR2: SGHTA, FQGNSA. The CDR3 loop is CASSSRTAGDEQYF. The CDR3 DNA reads as TGTGCCAGCAGCTCCCGGACGGCCGGGGATGAGCAGTACTTC.

In this sample, this clone turned up a few times. The chain has TRBV19 and TRBJ1-5; D gene uncertain. CDR3 length: 15 residues. The V end lost 1 base, the J end lost 5 bases, and 12 bases lay between the germline ends. Looked up from germline, CDR1 is LNHDA and CDR2 is SQIVND (reference sequence). CDR3 nucleotides: TGTGCCAGTAGTATAGGTCCGAAAGCGTATCAGCCCCAGCATTTT. Translating gives CASSIGPKAYQPQHF.

There are a few counts of this clone. V and J are TRBV30 and TRBJ2-1; D is perhaps TRBD2 (6 bases). The CDR3 is made up of 15 amino acids. Trimming cost V 5 bases and J 3 bases, with 17 bases left between them. The germline gives CDR1 GTSNPN, CDR2 SVGIG (reference sequence). This CDR3 is CAWDARARGYNEQFF. CDR3 sequence (DNA): TGTGCCTGGGACGCCAGAGCGCGGGGCTACAATGAGCAGTTCTTC. The whole variable domain, remainder taken from reference TRBV30 and TRBJ2-1, is SQTIHQWPATLVQPVGSPLSLECTVEGTSNPNLYWYRQAAGRGLQLLFYSVGIGQISSEVPQNLSASRPQDRQFILSSKKLLLSDSGFYLCAWDARARGYNEQFFGPGTRLTVL.

The sample holds a few counts of this clone. This chain joins TRBV5-5 and TRBJ2-7, with D possibly TRBD1 on 6 matching bases. In germline, CDR1 is SGHKS, CDR2 YYEKEE (reference sequence). The CDR3 extends over 14 amino acids. Trimming cost V 4 bases and J 2 bases, with 13 bases left between them. This chain's CDR3 is CASSGRDKPYEQYF. The CDR3 DNA follows: TGTGCCAGCAGCGGCCGGGACAAACCCTACGAGCAGTACTTC.

The chain carries TRBV10-2 and TRBJ2-2, with 8 bases aligning to TRBD1. CDR1 and CDR2 (germline): WSHSY, SAAADI. The CDR3 covers 15 residues. With 3 bases clipped from V and 5 bases from J, the junction kept 5 bases outside the gene matches. CDR3 bases: TGCGCCAGCAGTGAAAGGACAGGGCGAACCGGGGAGCTGTTTTTT. This sequence encodes CASSERTGRTGELFF.

This clone was picked up a small number of times. J is TRBJ2-3 and V is TRBV11-2; maybe TRBD2 (6 bases). CDR1 SGHAT and CDR2 FQNNGV come from the germline V gene. Trimming removed 3 bases from V and 6 bases from J, with 19 bases in between. This CDR3 spans 16 amino acids. The CDR3 DNA sequence: TGTGCCAGCAGCTTGGGACTTCAGCGGTCCGTTGATACGCAGTATTTT. It encodes CASSLGLQRSVDTQYF.

The chain joins TRBV2 to TRBJ2-3, with 8 nucleotides matching TRBD1. V lost 5 bases and J lost 3; bases outside the gene matches: 13. There are 17 residues in the CDR3. Germline assignment: CDR1 SNHLY and CDR2 FYNNEI. Here the CDR3 DNA reads TGTGCCAGCAGTTACCGGACAGGGAGTAAAGGAACAGATACGCAGTATTTT. Protein sequence: CASSYRTGSKGTDTQYF.

This clone came up a few times. The chain recombines TRBV5-6 with TRBJ2-1; 7 bases agree with TRBD2. Germline V gives CDR1 SGHDT, CDR2 YYEEEE. Losses at the gene ends were 0 bases for V and 4 bases for J; bases not matched to a gene: 7. The CDR3 runs 16 residues. CDR3 bases: TGTGCCAGCAGCTTGGTTGGGCTAGCGGATTACAATGAGCAGTTCTTC. It translates to CASSLVGLADYNEQFF. Full variable domain (rest looked up from reference TRBV5-6 and TRBJ2-1): DAGVTQSPTHLIKTRGQQVTLRCSPKSGHDTVSWYQQALGQGPQFIFQYYEEEERQRGNFPDRFSGHQFPNYSSELNVNALLLGDSALYLCASSLVGLADYNEQFFGPGTRLTVL.

Remarks on this clone: The identical CDR3 is also encoded by other nucleotide sequences in the sample. J is TRBJ1-1 and V is TRBV5-5; D not resolved. Trimming took off 2 bases at V and 4 bases at J, with 12 bases between the two ends. Germline V lookup: CDR1 SGHKS, CDR2 YYEKEE (reference sequence). The CDR3 loop spans 14 amino acids. The CDR3 DNA is TGTGCCAGCAGCTTAGGAGGTGGGTTCACTGAAGCTTTCTTT. Translating it yields CASSLGGGFTEAFF. Based on the CDR3 plus reference TRBV5-5 and TRBJ1-1, the full variable domain is DAGVTQSPTHLIKTRGQQVTLRCSPISGHKSVSWYQQVLGQGPQFIFQYYEKEERGRGNFPDRFSARQFPNYSSELNVNALLLGDSALYLCASSLGGGFTEAFFGQGTRLTVV.

The J gene is TRBJ1-2, the V gene TRBV28, with D unclear. CDR3 length: 14 residues. The germline V gene encodes CDR1 MDHEN and CDR2 SYDVKM. Trimming removed 7 bases at V and 0 bases at J, with 12 bases between. The CDR3 region is CASTVEGSNYGYTF. Written as DNA, the CDR3 is TGTGCCAGCACCGTTGAGGGTTCTAACTATGGCTACACCTTC.

The chain has TRBV21-1 and TRBJ1-5. TRBV21-1 is designated a pseudogene. The CDR3 loop spans 10 amino acids. This CDR3 reads CASISQPQHF. Here the CDR3 DNA reads TGTGCCAGCATTAGTCAGCCCCAGCATTTT.

The rearrangement joins TRBV6-5 to TRBJ2-5; possibly TRBD1 for D (5 bases). The V and J ends lost 8 bases and 2 bases respectively, with 9 bases between them. Germline CDR1 MNHEY, CDR2 SVGAGI. This CDR3 comprises 12 residues. The CDR3 DNA is TGTGCCAGCGGGCGACAGCAAGAGACCCAGTACTTC. Its protein is CASGRQQETQYF.

This clone was observed a few times. The chain links TRBV5-8 to TRBJ2-1; TRBD2 aligns across 7 bases. Trimming cost V 4 bases and J 7 bases; bases outside gene matches: 8. The CDR3 extends over 14 amino acids. CDR1 and CDR2 from the germline V gene are SGHTS and YDEGEE. The CDR3 reads CASSKRLAANEQFF. DNA of the CDR3: TGTGCCAGCAGCAAGCGACTAGCTGCTAATGAGCAGTTCTTC.

The J gene is TRBJ2-1, the V gene TRBV5-4; D remains unclear. This CDR3 has 12 residues. Germline V gives CDR1 SGHNT, CDR2 YYREEE (reference sequence). V gave up 4 bases and J gave up 4 bases, with 6 bases separating them. The CDR3 spells CASSRGYNEQFF. The CDR3 DNA reads TGTGCCAGCAGCCGAGGTTACAATGAGCAGTTCTTC.

This clone was detected only a few times. The J gene is TRBJ2-7, the V gene TRBV6-5, with 9 bases fitting TRBD2. Germline-derived CDR1 and CDR2 are MNHEY and SVGAGI. The ends lost 7 bases at V and 2 bases at J; junction bases unmatched: 6. This CDR3 spans 14 amino acids. The DNA for the CDR3 is TGTGCCAGCACCCCGCGGGGGGGGCCCTACGAGCAGTACTTC. Protein product: CASTPRGGPYEQYF.

This clone was seen only a few times. The chain recombines TRBV9 with TRBJ1-4; D is perhaps TRBD1 (5 bases). This CDR3 comprises 15 residues. Trimming removed 0 bases at V and 0 bases at J, with 6 bases between. CDR1 is SGDLS, CDR2 YYNGEE, per germline. CDR3 bases: TGTGCCAGCAGCGTAGAAGGGGCAACTAATGAAAAACTGTTTTTT. Amino acids: CASSVEGATNEKLFF.

This clone was counted between two and nine times. The rearrangement uses TRBV4-3 and TRBJ2-7; D remains ambiguous. The CDR3 loop spans 15 amino acids. Per germline, CDR1 LGHNA and CDR2 YSLEER. V lost 0 bases to trimming and J lost 0 bases, with 9 bases between them. The CDR3: CASSQDRLGSYEQYF. In DNA form, the CDR3 reads TGCGCCAGCAGCCAAGATCGACTTGGCTCCTACGAGCAGTACTTC.

The chain carries TRBV7-8 and TRBJ1-5, with 9 bases fitting TRBD1. Germline CDR1 is SGHVS and CDR2 is FQNEAQ. CDR3 length equals 18 residues. Trimming cost V 1 base and J 0 bases; bases outside gene matches: 7. CDR3 DNA sequence: TGTGCCAGCAGCTTAGGACAGGGGGGATCCTATAGCAATCAGCCCCAGCATTTT. Its translation: CASSLGQGGSYSNQPQHF.

This clone has just a few counts. V gene TRBV28 combines with J gene TRBJ2-7, with 11 nucleotides matching TRBD2. Germline-derived CDR1 and CDR2 are MDHEN and SYDVKM. V dropped 11 bases and J dropped 4; count of bases not matched to a gene: 7. The CDR3 contains 13 residues. DNA of the CDR3: TGTGCCCTAGGAGGGACTAGCGGATACGAGCAGTACTTC. This translates into CALGGTSGYEQYF.

This clone was observed a few times. The V gene is TRBV6-5, the J gene TRBJ1-1, with TRBD1 identical over 7 bases. V shed 4 bases, J shed 7 bases, and the junction held 9 bases outside the gene matches. Germline V gene lookup returns CDR1 MNHEY and CDR2 SVGAGI. The CDR3 runs to 14 residues. The CDR3 loop reads CASSLQGSSHEAFF. The CDR3 DNA reads as TGTGCCAGCAGTTTACAGGGGAGCAGCCATGAAGCTTTCTTT.

In this sample, this clone turned up a few times. V and J are TRBV27 and TRBJ2-1; 13 bases are shared with TRBD2. CDR1 and CDR2 (germline): MNHEY, SMNVEV (reference sequence). This CDR3 contains 20 residues. J gave up 0 bases and V 0 bases, and 8 bases lay outside the gene matches. The CDR3 here is CASSLSGGLAGTSSYNEQFF. In DNA, the CDR3 is TGTGCCAGCAGTTTATCGGGGGGACTAGCGGGAACCAGCTCCTACAATGAGCAGTTCTTC.

This sequence joins TRBV28 and TRBJ1-5, with 10 bases fitting TRBD1. The CDR3 spans 16 residues. Per the germline V gene, CDR1 is MDHEN and CDR2 is SYDVKM. Trimming removed 2 bases from V and 7 bases from J; junction bases left unmatched: 8. The DNA of the CDR3 is TGTGCCAGCAGTTTAATCGGGACAGGGGTGAAGCAGCCCCAGCATTTT. It yields the protein CASSLIGTGVKQPQHF.

The rearrangement links TRBV19 to TRBJ1-3; TRBD1 might be the D (5 bases). This CDR3 region has 17 residues. Germline assignment: CDR1 LNHDA and CDR2 SQIVND (reference sequence). Trimming removed 4 bases from V and 4 bases from J, with 20 bases in between. CDR3 amino acids: CASSTLQGRVGGNTIYF. The CDR3 DNA is TGTGCCAGTAGTACCCTGCAGGGCAGGGTAGGAGGAAACACCATATATTTT.

This chain uses TRBV2 with TRBJ2-2; 7 bases are a match to TRBD2. The ends lost 2 bases at V and 5 bases at J; junction bases unmatched: 8. Per the germline V gene, CDR1 is SNHLY and CDR2 is FYNNEI. The CDR3 has 16 amino acids. CDR3 sequence reads: CASSELGGITTGELFF. The DNA for the CDR3 is TGTGCCAGCAGTGAATTGGGGGGGATTACGACCGGGGAGCTGTTTTTT.

This clone was detected only a few times. The chain is built from TRBV5-1 and TRBJ2-7; 8 nucleotides match TRBD1. Germline lookup yields CDR1 SGHRS and CDR2 YFSETQ. This CDR3 region has 16 residues. With V trimmed by 4 bases and J by 2 bases, 11 bases remained unmatched. DNA of the CDR3: TGCGCCAGCAGCGGAGGAGCAGGGGGCGCGACCTACGAGCAGTACTTC. Its translation: CASSGGAGGATYEQYF. Looking up the rest from reference TRBV5-1 and TRBJ2-7 gives the full variable domain: KAGVTQTPRYLIKTRGQQVTLSCSPISGHRSVSWYQQTPGQGLQFLFEYFSETQRNKGNFPGRFSGRQFSNSRSEMNVSTLELGDSALYLCASSGGAGGATYEQYFGPGTRLTVT.

J is TRBJ2-7 and V is TRBV7-9, with D possibly being TRBD2 (7 bases). With 9 bases removed from V and 2 bases from J, the gap between germline ends came to 20 bases. CDR1 and CDR2 from the germline V gene are SEHNR and FQNEAQ (reference sequence). The CDR3 extends over 15 amino acids. CDR3 loop: CASSPRGGTTYEQYF. CDR3 DNA: TGTGCCAGTTCTCCTAGGGGGGGCACAACCTACGAGCAGTACTTC.